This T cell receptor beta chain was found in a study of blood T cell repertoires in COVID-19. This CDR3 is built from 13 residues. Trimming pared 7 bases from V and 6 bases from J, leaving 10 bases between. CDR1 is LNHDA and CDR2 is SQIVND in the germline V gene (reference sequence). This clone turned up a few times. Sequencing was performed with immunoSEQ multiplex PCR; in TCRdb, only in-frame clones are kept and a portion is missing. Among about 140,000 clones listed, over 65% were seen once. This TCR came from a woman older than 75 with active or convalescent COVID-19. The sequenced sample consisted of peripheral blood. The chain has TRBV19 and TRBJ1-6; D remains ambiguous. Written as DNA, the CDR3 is TGTGCCAGTAACGCACAGATTAATTCACCCCTCCACTTT. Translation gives CASNAQINSPLHF.